Shown below are 24 T cell receptor beta chains from a single sample sequenced in a study of OX40 agonist ivuxolimab in advanced cancers. Produced via immunoSEQ multiplex PCR; TCRdb's table is partial and in-frame only. The sample yields about 76,000 clones, around 81% seen once. Specimen: CD4+ or CD8+ T cells sorted from blood, collected in a trial of the OX40 agonist ivuxolimab. All receptors derive from an adult with an advanced solid tumor such as melanoma, head and neck, liver or kidney cancer.

The genes are TRBV28 and TRBJ2-5; 9 bases align to TRBD1. The germline gives CDR1 MDHEN, CDR2 SYDVKM. The V and J ends lost 6 bases and 4 bases, in that order; junction bases with no gene match: 3. The CDR3 totals 13 residues. The CDR3 is CASSTGGTETQYF. The CDR3 region has the DNA TGTGCCAGCAGCACAGGGGGCACAGAGACCCAGTACTTC.

The V and J genes are TRBV11-1 and TRBJ1-1, with 8 bases that match TRBD1. This CDR3 region has 16 residues. Germline lookup yields CDR1 SGHAT and CDR2 FQDESV (reference sequence). J gave up 5 bases and V 2 bases, and 10 bases lay outside the gene matches. The CDR3 nucleotides are TGTGCCAGCAGCTTATCAGGGACTGACAGGGGTACTGAAGCTTTCTTT. Protein: CASSLSGTDRGTEAFF.

The chain is built from TRBV11-2 and TRBJ1-1; no clear D gene. CDR1 and CDR2 from the germline V gene are SGHAT and FQNNGV. Between the trimmed V and J ends, which lost 0 bases and 5 bases, there was a span of 7 bases. This CDR3 has 13 amino acids. The CDR3: CASSLEEQTEAFF. DNA for the CDR3: TGTGCCAGCAGCTTAGAAGAACAGACTGAAGCTTTCTTT.

Note on this clone: Within the sample, other DNA sequences also encode this same CDR3. V usage is TRBV28 and J usage is TRBJ1-6; D is uncertain. CDR1 and CDR2 (germline): MDHEN, SYDVKM. CDR3 length equals 13 residues. Trimming removed 1 base from V and 6 bases from J, with 4 bases in between. CDR3 coding DNA: TGTGCCAGCAGTTTATTTCGTAATTCACCCCTCCACTTT. It is translated as CASSLFRNSPLHF.

V and J are TRBV5-1 and TRBJ2-5, with no clear D. This CDR3 contains 15 residues. Germline V gives CDR1 SGHRS, CDR2 YFSETQ. V lost 1 base to trimming and J lost 5 bases, with 15 bases between them. The CDR3 DNA reads TGCGCCAGCAGCTTGTTGGCCTCATCGGAGGAGACCCAGTACTTC. It encodes CASSLLASSEETQYF.

The chain employs TRBV11-3 and TRBJ2-1, with 12 bases lining up with TRBD1. J was trimmed by 8 bases and V by 1 base; bases with no gene match: 0. CDR1 is SGHNT, CDR2 YENEEA, per germline. The CDR3 contains 14 residues. The CDR3 here is CASSLGDRGHEQFF. CDR3 bases: TGTGCCAGCAGCTTAGGGGACAGGGGGCATGAGCAGTTCTTC.

The chain couples TRBV4-1 to TRBJ2-3; the D gene is possibly TRBD2 (6 bases). CDR3 length: 16 residues. Per germline, CDR1 MGHRA and CDR2 YSYEKL. V lost 1 base and J lost 3, with 14 bases in between. The CDR3 region is CASSQVGGTGTDTQYF. CDR3 nucleotide sequence: TGCGCCAGCAGCCAAGTTGGGGGGACGGGTACAGATACGCAGTATTTT.

The CDR3: CASSPPPGTNYGYTF. The CDR3 bases are TGTGCCAGCAGTCCTCCCCCAGGGACTAACTATGGCTACACCTTC. The J gene is TRBJ1-2, the V gene TRBV28; D possibly corresponds to TRBD1 (5 bases). The CDR3 is 15 amino acids. Germline V CDR1 and CDR2: MDHEN, SYDVKM. Trimming took off 5 bases at V and 0 bases at J, with 13 bases between the two ends.

The genes are TRBV7-6 and TRBJ2-7; D not resolved. With 0 bases removed from V and 0 bases from J, the gap between germline ends came to 9 bases. Per germline, CDR1 SGHVS and CDR2 FNYEAQ. The CDR3 is made up of 15 amino acids. The CDR3 loop reads CASSLAADASYEQYF. The CDR3 coding sequence is TGTGCCAGCAGCTTAGCGGCAGATGCCTCCTACGAGCAGTACTTC.

This clone was seen a handful of times. The chain has TRBV19 and TRBJ2-1, with 12 nucleotides matching TRBD1. This CDR3 has 13 amino acids. The V gene's germline CDR1 is LNHDA and CDR2 SQIVND (reference sequence). V trimming: 4 bases; J trimming: 12 bases; junction bases outside the gene matches: 4. Written as DNA, the CDR3 is TGTGCCAGTAGTAGGGACAGGGGGCTGGGGCAGTTCTTC. Protein: CASSRDRGLGQFF. The full variable domain, in which reference TRBV19 and TRBJ2-1 provide the parts outside the CDR3, is DGGITQSPKYLFRKEGQNVTLSCEQNLNHDAMYWYRQDPGQGLRLIYYSQIVNDFQKGDIAEGYSVSREKKESFPLTVTSAQKNPTAFYLCASSRDRGLGQFFGPGTRLTVL.

This chain joins TRBV27 and TRBJ2-2, with a tentative D call TRBD2 (6 bases). There are 16 residues in the CDR3. The V gene lost 3 bases and the J gene lost 5 bases, with 16 bases spanning the gap. Germline assignment: CDR1 MNHEY and CDR2 SMNVEV (reference sequence). The CDR3: CASSFSGRTGTGELFF. CDR3 nucleotide sequence: TGTGCCAGCAGTTTTAGCGGCAGAACGGGGACCGGGGAGCTGTTTTTT.

V gene TRBV11-3 combines with J gene TRBJ2-7; D gene ambiguous. CDR3 length: 11 amino acids. Trimming pared 4 bases from V and 3 bases from J, leaving 4 bases between. Germline lookup yields CDR1 SGHNT and CDR2 YENEEA. The CDR3 region has the DNA TGTGCCAGCAGCTCGGGCTACGAGCAGTACTTC. This encodes CASSSGYEQYF.

This chain uses TRBV9 with TRBJ1-5, with D unresolved. The germline gives CDR1 SGDLS, CDR2 YYNGEE. Between the trimmed V and J ends, which lost 0 bases and 6 bases, there was a span of 10 bases. CDR3 size: 14 residues. This CDR3 is CASSVATEGQPQHF. The CDR3 nucleotides are TGTGCCAGCAGCGTAGCTACGGAGGGTCAGCCCCAGCATTTT.

This clone has only a few counts. The rearrangement links TRBV5-1 to TRBJ2-3, with 7 positions matching TRBD2. The CDR3 is 16 residues long. CDR1 is SGHRS, CDR2 YFSETQ, per germline. The junction had 6 bases not matched to a gene; V was cut back by 0 bases and J by 2 bases. CDR3 nucleotides: TGCGCCAGCAGCTTGGATGGGAGGGCCACCACAGATACGCAGTATTTT. As protein: CASSLDGRATTDTQYF.

This clone was seen more than once but under ten times. This chain uses TRBV11-2 with TRBJ2-7; D perhaps matches TRBD2 (6 bases). There are 14 residues in the CDR3. Germline CDR1 and CDR2: SGHAT and FQNNGV. V was trimmed by 5 bases and J by 1 base, leaving 12 bases between them. CDR3 in amino acids: CASSQRAGSYEQYF. The CDR3 bases are TGTGCCAGCAGCCAGCGGGCAGGGTCCTACGAGCAGTACTTC.

The V gene is TRBV29-1, the J gene TRBJ1-1, with TRBD1 matching over 10 bases. Germline lookup yields CDR1 SQVTM and CDR2 ANQGSEA. There are 13 residues in the CDR3. J was trimmed by 1 base and V by 7 bases; bases with no gene match: 3. The CDR3: CSARQGANTEAFF. The CDR3 DNA sequence: TGCAGCGCTCGACAGGGGGCGAACACTGAAGCTTTCTTT. Using reference TRBV29-1 and TRBJ1-1 for the parts outside the CDR3, the full variable domain is SAVISQKPSRDICQRGTSLTIQCQVDSQVTMMFWYRQQPGQSLTLIATANQGSEATYESGFVIDKFPISRPNLTFSTLTVSNMSPEDSSIYLCSARQGANTEAFFGQGTRLTVV.

Notes on this clone: Since the CDR3 does not end with the conserved phenylalanine or tryptophan, this likely comes from a read error. This chain links TRBV6-4 with TRBJ1-6; no clear D. Germline CDR1 reads MRHNA; CDR2 reads SNTAGT. The CDR3 spans 13 residues. Deletions cut 5 bases from V and 8 bases from J, with 10 bases between. CDR3 DNA sequence: TGTGCCAGCAGTTTGGAAACCGATTCACCCCTCCACCTT. Translating gives CASSLETDSPLHL.

The gene calls are TRBV5-8 and TRBJ2-7; a weak D match, TRBD1 (6 bases). Trimming took 0 bases from V and 0 from J, leaving 10 bases between them. The germline V gene encodes CDR1 SGHTS and CDR2 YDEGEE. CDR3 length equals 15 residues. DNA of the CDR3: TGTGCCAGCAGCTTGGGACAGGACCTCTCCTACGAGCAGTACTTC. Amino acids: CASSLGQDLSYEQYF.

The J gene is TRBJ2-3, the V gene TRBV7-3, with 10 nucleotides matching TRBD1. This CDR3 spans 15 amino acids. V trimming: 5 bases; J trimming: 4 bases; junction bases outside the gene matches: 6. Germline-derived CDR1 and CDR2 are SGHTA and FQGTGA. CDR3 residues: CASSRGTGAADTQYF. The CDR3 DNA sequence: TGTGCCAGCAGCCGAGGGACAGGGGCGGCAGATACGCAGTATTTT. The whole variable domain, filled in from reference TRBV7-3 and TRBJ2-3, reads GAGVSQTPSNKVTEKGKYVELRCDPISGHTALYWYRQSLGQGPEFLIYFQGTGAADDSGLPNDRFFAVRPEGSVSTLKIQRTERGDSAVYLCASSRGTGAADTQYFGPGTRLTVL.

V is TRBV7-6 and J is TRBJ2-3; D is possibly TRBD2 (6 bases). CDR3 length: 17 amino acids. V lost 4 bases to trimming and J lost 2 bases, with 19 bases between them. The germline V gene encodes CDR1 SGHVS and CDR2 FNYEAQ. The CDR3 bases are TGTGCCAGCAGCTCTATTAGTGGAGGGCTAAACACAGATACGCAGTATTTT. Its protein product is CASSSISGGLNTDTQYF.

The chain employs TRBV11-2 and TRBJ2-7; 12 bases map to TRBD2. The CDR3 is made up of 13 amino acids. The junction had 1 base not matched to a gene; V was cut back by 6 bases and J by 4 bases. The germline gives CDR1 SGHAT, CDR2 FQNNGV. The chain's CDR3 is CASRTSGRYEQYF. The CDR3 DNA reads as TGTGCCAGCAGGACTAGCGGGAGATACGAGCAGTACTTC.

The chain carries TRBV5-1 and TRBJ2-5, with 11 bases aligning to TRBD2. The J call may be faulty, since TRBJ2-7 better matches the DNA end. CDR1 SGHRS and CDR2 YFSETQ come from the germline V gene. The CDR3 extends over 15 amino acids. In DNA form, the CDR3 reads TGCGCCAGCAGCTTCGAGAGACTAGCGGGGTTCGAGCAGTACTTC. Amino acids: CASSFERLAGFEQYF.

The chain has TRBV14 and TRBJ2-6; D is ambiguous. The CDR3 is 16 residues long. Trimming shortened V by 4 bases and J by 0 bases, and 10 bases separated the two germline ends. Looked up from germline, CDR1 is SGHDN and CDR2 is FVKESK. CDR3 nucleotide sequence: TGTGCCAGCAGCCCCTGGACCTTCTCTGGGGCCAACGTCCTGACTTTC. Its translation: CASSPWTFSGANVLTF.

The rearrangement uses TRBV19 and TRBJ2-1; D is undetermined. V dropped 3 bases and J dropped 5 bases, with 20 bases sitting between them. The CDR3 length is 17 residues. Germline CDR1 and CDR2: LNHDA and SQIVND (reference sequence). CDR3 nucleotides: TGTGCCAGTAGTATTACGAGTGGGGATTCTGTTAACAATGAGCAGTTCTTC. Translating gives CASSITSGDSVNNEQFF.